What follows are 25 T cell receptor beta chains derived from one specimen sequenced in a study of blood T cell repertoires in COVID-19. The data were produced by immunoSEQ multiplex PCR, yet TCRdb's version contains in-frame clones alone and is incomplete. Among 150,000 or so clones listed, roughly three quarters were seen once. The sample was peripheral blood. The receptors were sampled from a woman in her 70s with acute or convalescent COVID-19.

This clone was observed a handful of times. The chain uses TRBV6-6 and TRBJ2-7; TRBD1 matches 8 bases. With V trimmed by 2 bases and J by 0 bases, 0 bases remained unmatched. The CDR3 contains 14 residues. Germline assignment: CDR1 MNHNY and CDR2 SVGAGI (reference sequence). The CDR3 is CASSYDRGSYEQYF. DNA of the CDR3: TGTGCCAGCAGTTACGACAGGGGCTCCTACGAGCAGTACTTC.

This chain uses TRBV5-6 with TRBJ2-3; the D gene is possibly TRBD1 (6 bases). Germline lookup yields CDR1 SGHDT and CDR2 YYEEEE. The CDR3 runs 14 residues. V was pared by 4 bases and J by 4 bases, with 13 bases between. The CDR3 bases are TGTGCCAGCAGCGGTCAGGGGCGGTCAGATACGCAGTATTTT. Translated: CASSGQGRSDTQYF.

The gene calls are TRBV5-4 and TRBJ2-5; TRBD1 might be the D (7 bases). The CDR3 runs 14 residues. Per the germline V gene, CDR1 is SGHNT and CDR2 is YYREEE (reference sequence). V was trimmed by 5 bases and J by 4 bases, leaving 15 bases between them. The CDR3 DNA sequence: TGTGCCAGCAGATCTTCAGGGGGGAGAGAGACCCAGTACTTC. Amino acid sequence: CASRSSGGRETQYF.

The chain couples TRBV9 to TRBJ1-1, with D tentatively TRBD1 (5 bases). The length of the CDR3 is 14 residues. Germline V CDR1 and CDR2: SGDLS, YYNGEE. Trimming shortened V by 0 bases and J by 4 bases, and 10 bases separated the two germline ends. CDR3 nucleotide sequence: TGTGCCAGCAGCGTAGAGGGGTCTGGCACTGAAGCTTTCTTT. Translating gives CASSVEGSGTEAFF.

V gene TRBV19 combines with J gene TRBJ2-5; D is unresolved. This CDR3 is 13 amino acids long. Trimming left V 4 bases short and J 1 base short, with 7 bases between. CDR1 and CDR2 (germline): LNHDA, SQIVND (reference sequence). The CDR3: CASSRQIQETQYF. For the CDR3, the DNA is TGTGCCAGTAGTAGGCAGATCCAAGAGACCCAGTACTTC.

This clone has only a few counts. The rearrangement links TRBV6-1 to TRBJ2-3, with 8 nucleotides matching TRBD2. J was trimmed by 3 bases and V by 1 base; bases with no gene match: 3. Germline CDR1 is MNHNS and CDR2 is SASEGT. This CDR3 has 15 amino acids. This CDR3 reads CASSEGGGRTDTQYF. CDR3 nucleotide sequence: TGTGCCAGCAGTGAAGGGGGCGGGAGGACAGATACGCAGTATTTT.

This chain joins TRBV3-1 (or the pseudogene TRBV3-2) and TRBJ2-1, with 13 bases identical to TRBD2. In germline, CDR1 is LGHDT, CDR2 YNNKEL (reference sequence). The CDR3 loop spans 18 amino acids. V shed 4 bases and J 3 bases; nucleotides not matched to a gene: 9. In DNA, the CDR3 is TGTGCCAGCAGCCGACTAGCGGGGGGCAGGAGTTTCTACAATGAGCAGTTCTTC. Its protein is CASSRLAGGRSFYNEQFF.

The rearrangement joins TRBV25-1 to TRBJ1-1, with D possibly matching TRBD1 (6 bases). The CDR3 covers 13 residues. V lost 8 bases and J lost 1, with 11 bases in between. CDR1 is MGHDK and CDR2 is SYGVNS in the germline V gene. This chain's CDR3 is CASYDRTNTEAFF. CDR3 in DNA: TGTGCCAGCTATGACAGGACGAACACTGAAGCTTTCTTT.

Here the CDR3 DNA reads TGCGCCAGCAGTCAATCACGACAATTTGATGAAAAACTGTTTTTT. It encodes CASSQSRQFDEKLFF. The rearrangement joins TRBV23-1 to TRBJ1-4; D is unclear. TRBV23-1 is filed as an ORF, its function uncertain. This CDR3 region has 15 residues. Trimming removed 0 bases at V and 6 bases at J, with 11 bases between.

This chain links TRBV6-6 with TRBJ2-7, with 9 bases lining up with TRBD2. The CDR3 is 13 residues long. The V segment lost 4 bases and the J segment 4 bases; nucleotides outside the gene matches: 2. Germline V lookup: CDR1 MNHNY, CDR2 SVGAGI (reference sequence). CDR3 coding DNA: TGTGCCAGCAGTTCGACTAGCGGATACGAGCAGTACTTC. This codes for CASSSTSGYEQYF.

This clone was detected only once. The rearrangement links TRBV18 to TRBJ2-7, with D perhaps matching TRBD1 (5 bases). Germline CDR1 KGHSH, CDR2 LQKENI. CDR3 size: 15 residues. Trimming pared 2 bases from V and 3 bases from J, leaving 14 bases between. The CDR3: CASSPIGKQGYEQYF. The CDR3 DNA reads TGTGCCAGCTCACCAATAGGGAAGCAGGGCTACGAGCAGTACTTC.

The chain couples TRBV4-2 to TRBJ2-1, with 11 positions matching TRBD2. Trimming at V came to 0 bases and at J to 6 bases, leaving 4 bases not matched to a gene. Per the germline V gene, CDR1 is LGHNA and CDR2 is YNFKEQ. CDR3 length: 16 residues. The CDR3 nucleotides read TGTGCCAGCAGCCAAGAAACTAGCGGGAGTCTCAATGAGCAGTTCTTC. It translates to CASSQETSGSLNEQFF.

This sequence joins TRBV7-2 and TRBJ2-7, with unresolved D. The V end was cut by 5 bases, the J end by 2 bases, with 10 bases between. The CDR3 sequence is 13 residues long. The V gene's germline CDR1 is SGHTA and CDR2 FQGNSA. The CDR3 here is CASSPRQAYEQYF. CDR3 bases: TGTGCCAGCAGCCCGCGTCAGGCCTACGAGCAGTACTTC. The full variable domain, completed using reference TRBV7-2 and TRBJ2-7, is GAGVSQSPSNKVTEKGKDVELRCDPISGHTALYWYRQSLGQGLEFLIYFQGNSAPDKSGLPSDRFSAERTGGSVSTLTIQRTQQEDSAVYLCASSPRQAYEQYFGPGTRLTVT.

The chain carries TRBV12-3 or TRBV12-4 and TRBJ2-1; the D is unclear. Trimming stripped 6 bases from V and 4 bases from J, with 10 bases between. The CDR3 is 13 residues long. Here the CDR3 DNA reads TGTGCCAGCAGCCTCTCCCAGTACAATGAGCAGTTCTTC. This codes for CASSLSQYNEQFF.

This sequence joins TRBV7-9 and TRBJ2-5; D may be TRBD2 (5 bases). Between the trimmed V and J ends, which lost 5 bases and 2 bases, there was a span of 18 bases. The CDR3 totals 16 residues. Germline-derived CDR1 and CDR2 are SEHNR and FQNEAQ (reference sequence). This chain's CDR3 is CASSLWSAAWQETQYF. CDR3 DNA: TGTGCCAGCAGCCTCTGGTCAGCGGCTTGGCAAGAGACCCAGTACTTC.

The chain joins TRBV2 to TRBJ1-2; 11 nucleotides line up with TRBD1. The germline V gene has CDR1 SNHLY and CDR2 FYNNEI. After removal of 4 bases from V and 2 bases from J, the junction contained 0 bases not matched to a gene. This CDR3 has 14 residues. CDR3 sequence (DNA): TGTGCCAGCAGTGGGGACAGGGGGAACTATGGCTACACCTTC. It codes for CASSGDRGNYGYTF.

The chain combines TRBV12-3 or TRBV12-4 with TRBJ2-7; D ambiguous. Deletions cut 5 bases from V and 2 bases from J, with 7 bases between. The CDR3 runs to 12 residues. This chain's CDR3 is CASSDKPYEQYF. As DNA, the CDR3 is TGTGCCAGCAGTGACAAGCCCTACGAGCAGTACTTC.

The sample holds a few counts of this clone. This chain uses TRBV6-5 with TRBJ2-2; the match to TRBD1 covers 9 bases. This CDR3 spans 14 amino acids. The V and J ends lost 6 bases and 6 bases, in that order; junction bases with no gene match: 5. Germline assignment: CDR1 MNHEY and CDR2 SVGAGI. The CDR3 spells CASRIGQGSGELFF. The CDR3 coding sequence is TGTGCCAGCAGAATAGGACAGGGGTCCGGGGAGCTGTTTTTT.

The chain combines TRBV28 with TRBJ2-7; 8 bases agree with TRBD1. This CDR3 is 13 amino acids long. After removal of 6 bases from V and 1 base from J, the junction contained 2 bases not matched to a gene. CDR1 MDHEN and CDR2 SYDVKM come from the germline V gene. CDR3 nucleotide sequence: TGTGCCAGCAGCACAGGGGGATCCTACGAGCAGTACTTC. Protein: CASSTGGSYEQYF.

This chain connects TRBV12-2 to TRBJ1-1; TRBD1 was called by the table and not checked on the DNA. TRBV12-2 is a documented pseudogene. The length of the CDR3 is 16 residues. CDR3 nucleotide sequence: TGTGCAAGTCGCTTAACCTCCCCGACAGCGAACACTGAAGCTTTCTTT. Translated, it gives CASRLTSPTANTEAFF.

The V call is TRBV25-1, the J call TRBJ1-2; D perhaps matches TRBD1 (6 bases). The CDR3 runs to 16 residues. Germline values: CDR1 MGHDK, CDR2 SYGVNS. Trimming removed 0 bases from V and 2 bases from J, with 13 bases in between. In nucleotides, the CDR3 is TGTGCCAGCAGTGAATATGATACAGGGAAAAACTATGGCTACACCTTC. Its protein product is CASSEYDTGKNYGYTF.

Concerning this clone: A read error may produce the germline difference seen at one junction end. Other DNA sequences from this sample encode an identical CDR3 as well. The chain employs TRBV19 and TRBJ2-4, with D tentatively TRBD2 (6 bases). CDR3 length: 15 residues. Germline CDR1 and CDR2: LNHDA and SQIVND (reference sequence). The CDR3, as DNA: TGTGCCAGCAGTATAGGCGGGGTAGCCAAAAACATTCAGTACTTC. Protein: CASSIGGVAKNIQYF.

This clone has just one count. The chain has TRBV6-2 or TRBV6-3 and TRBJ2-2; D is unclear. Trimming cost V 4 bases and J 2 bases, with 2 bases left between them. CDR3 length: 12 residues. CDR1 and CDR2 (germline): MNHEY, SVGEGT. The CDR3 loop is CASSLNTGELFF. In DNA form, the CDR3 reads TGTGCCAGCAGTTTAAACACCGGGGAGCTGTTTTTT.

The chain couples TRBV24-1 to TRBJ2-3; 8 nucleotides match TRBD1. Per the germline V gene, CDR1 is KGHDR and CDR2 is SFDVKD. J gave up 6 bases and V 4 bases, and 5 bases lay outside the gene matches. The CDR3 totals 14 residues. CDR3 loop: CATSDQDRGDTQYF. The CDR3, as DNA: TGTGCCACCAGTGACCAAGACAGGGGCGATACGCAGTATTTT.

The chain is built from TRBV19 and TRBJ2-1; no definite D call. The CDR3 runs 15 residues. V was clipped by 0 bases and J by 4 bases, with 10 bases between them. The germline CDR1 and CDR2 sequences are LNHDA and SQIVND (reference sequence). The CDR3, as DNA: TGTGCCAGTAGTATAGATATTTCCAGTTACAATGAGCAGTTCTTC. Protein sequence: CASSIDISSYNEQFF.